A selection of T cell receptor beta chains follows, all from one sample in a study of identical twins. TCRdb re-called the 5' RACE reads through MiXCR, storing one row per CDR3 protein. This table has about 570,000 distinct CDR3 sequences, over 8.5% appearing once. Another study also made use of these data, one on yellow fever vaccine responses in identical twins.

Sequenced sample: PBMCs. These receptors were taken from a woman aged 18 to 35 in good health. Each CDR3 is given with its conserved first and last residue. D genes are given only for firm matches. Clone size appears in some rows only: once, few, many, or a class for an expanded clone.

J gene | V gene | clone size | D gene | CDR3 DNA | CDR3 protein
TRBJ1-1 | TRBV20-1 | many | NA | TGCAGTGCTAGAGATGGGGCAGGGGTCACTGAAGCTTTCTTT | CSARDGAGVTEAFF
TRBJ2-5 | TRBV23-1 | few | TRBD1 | TGCGCCAGCAGTCCCAATGAAGGACAGGCGATCCAAGAGACCCAGTACTTC | CASSPNEGQAIQETQYF
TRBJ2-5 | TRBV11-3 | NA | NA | TGTGCCAGCAGCGCCACCGGGACGTCAAGGGGAGAGACCCAGTACTTC | CASSATGTSRGETQYF
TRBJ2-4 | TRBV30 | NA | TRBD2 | TGTGCCTGGAGTGTACGGGCAGGGAGGGGAAACATTCAGTACTTC | CAWSVRAGRGNIQYF
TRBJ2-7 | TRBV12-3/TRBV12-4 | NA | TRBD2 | TGTGCCAGCACCACAAGCGGGGGCGGCCGGGATCTCTACGAGCAGTACTTC | CASTTSGGGRDLYEQYF
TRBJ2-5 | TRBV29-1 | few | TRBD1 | TGCAGAGATAGATACAGGGGGAAACAAGAGACCCAGTACTTC | CRDRYRGKQETQYF
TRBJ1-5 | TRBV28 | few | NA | TGTGCCACCCACAGGGTCAATCAGCCCCAGCATTTT | CATHRVNQPQHF
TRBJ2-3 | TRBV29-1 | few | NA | TGCAGCGTTGAACATGCAGATACGCAGTATTTT | CSVEHADTQYF
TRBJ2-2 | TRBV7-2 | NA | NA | TGTGCCAGCAGCTTCTTAAGGTTGAACACCGGGGAGCTGTTTTTT | CASSFLRLNTGELFF
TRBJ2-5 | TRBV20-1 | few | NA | TGCAGTGCTAGAGTATCGGGACAAGAGACCCAGTACTTC | CSARVSGQETQYF
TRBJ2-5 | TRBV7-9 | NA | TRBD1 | TGTGCCAGCAGCCTCCGACAGGGGACGGCCCAGTACTTC | CASSLRQGTAQYF
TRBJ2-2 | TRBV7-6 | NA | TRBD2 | TGTGCCAGCAGGGGACTAGCGGAAAACACCGGGGAGCTGTTTTTT | CASRGLAENTGELFF
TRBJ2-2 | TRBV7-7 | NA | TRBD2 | TGTGCTAGCAGCTCCCAAGCGGGAGGGGTAAAGGCCGGGGAGCTGTTTTTT | CASSSQAGGVKAGELFF
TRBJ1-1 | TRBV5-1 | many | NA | TGCGCCAGCAGCTTGGAGGGGGGGGCTGAAGCTTTCTTT | CASSLEGGAEAFF
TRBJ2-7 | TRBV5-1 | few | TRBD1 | TGCGCCAGTCTTGTAGGGGACAGGGGGTACTTC | CASLVGDRGYF
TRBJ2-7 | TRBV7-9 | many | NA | TGTGCCAGCAGCCATGGCTGGGAGCAGTACTTC | CASSHGWEQYF
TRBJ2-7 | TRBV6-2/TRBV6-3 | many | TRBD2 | TGTGCCAGCAGTAGCGGGAGAGGGACCTACGAGCAGTACTTC | CASSSGRGTYEQYF
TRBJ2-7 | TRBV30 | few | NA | TGTGCCTGGAGTGACCCCTACGAGCAGTACTTC | CAWSDPYEQYF
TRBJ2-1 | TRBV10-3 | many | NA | TGTGCCATCAGTGAACACAGGGGAGGAGATGAGCAGTTCTTC | CAISEHRGGDEQFF
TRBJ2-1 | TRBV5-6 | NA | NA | TGTGCCAGCAGCCGAAGAGAGGCGGGGTACTCCTACAATGAGCAGTTCTTC | CASSRREAGYSYNEQFF
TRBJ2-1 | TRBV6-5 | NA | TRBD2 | TGTGCCAGCAGTTACAAGATTAGCGGGGCAAACAATGAGCAGTTCTTC | CASSYKISGANNEQFF
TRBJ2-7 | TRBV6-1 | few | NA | TGTGCCAGCAGCCTTTCCACCGCAGGGCTTTTTCCGCACGAGCAGTACTTC | CASSLSTAGLFPHEQYF
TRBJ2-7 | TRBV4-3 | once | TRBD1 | TGCGCCAGCAGCCAAGAACACTACCGGGACAGCTCCTACGAGCAGTACTTC | CASSQEHYRDSSYEQYF
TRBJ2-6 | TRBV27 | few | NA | TGTGCCAGCAGTGATGGGGCCAACGTCCTGACTTTC | CASSDGANVLTF
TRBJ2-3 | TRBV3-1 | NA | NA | TGTGCCAGCAGCCAAGTCAAAAGGGACATCACAGATACGCAGTATTTT | CASSQVKRDITDTQYF
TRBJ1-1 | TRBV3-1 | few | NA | TGTGCCAGCAGCCAATTGGGGGCGCCGGGCCCTGAAGCTTTCTTT | CASSQLGAPGPEAFF
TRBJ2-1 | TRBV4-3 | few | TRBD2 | TGCGCCAGCAGCGGCGCGGGAGGCCGTTACAATGAGCAGTTCTTC | CASSGAGGRYNEQFF
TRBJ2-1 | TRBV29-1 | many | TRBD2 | TGCAGCGTTCCCTCTAGCGGGGACGACTGGGGCTACAATGAGCAGTTCTTC | CSVPSSGDDWGYNEQFF
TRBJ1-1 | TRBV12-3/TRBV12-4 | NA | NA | TGTGCCAGCAGTGCCTCCTACGGGAACACTGAAGCTTTCTTT | CASSASYGNTEAFF
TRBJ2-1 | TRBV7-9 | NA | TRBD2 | TGTGCCAGCAGCCAGGGAGGACTAGTAGTAAATGAGCAGTTCTTC | CASSQGGLVVNEQFF
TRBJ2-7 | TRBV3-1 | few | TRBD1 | TGTGCCAGCAGCCGACAGGGCTCGATCTACGAGCAGTACTTC | CASSRQGSIYEQYF
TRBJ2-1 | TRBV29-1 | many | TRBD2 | TGCAGCGTTGAAGATCCCGAGCGGGAGTTGGGTGAGCAGTTCTTC | CSVEDPERELGEQFF
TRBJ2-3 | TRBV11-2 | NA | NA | TGTGCCAGCAGCTTAGTGGGTGGAGTGGGCACAGATACGCAGTATTTT | CASSLVGGVGTDTQYF
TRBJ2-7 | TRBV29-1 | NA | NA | TGCAGCGTCGCCGGGGGGCGCGGGGACGAGCAGTACTTC | CSVAGGRGDEQYF
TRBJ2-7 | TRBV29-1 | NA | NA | TGCAGCGCGTCGGGGACACCGACCTACGAGCAGTACTTC | CSASGTPTYEQYF
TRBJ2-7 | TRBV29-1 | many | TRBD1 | TGCAGCGTTGGGGGGACAGAGCCTACGAAGCAGTACTTC | CSVGGTEPTKQYF
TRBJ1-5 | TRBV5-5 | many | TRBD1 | TGTGCCAGCAGCATGGGACAGGGCAATCAGCCCCAGCATTTT | CASSMGQGNQPQHF
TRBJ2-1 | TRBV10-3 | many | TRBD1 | TGTGCCATCAGAGGGACAGGATACAATGAGCAGTTCTTC | CAIRGTGYNEQFF
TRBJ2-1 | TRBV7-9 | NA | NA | TGTGCCAGCAGCTTACTTCGGGGGAGCGGCTACAATGAGCAGTTCTTC | CASSLLRGSGYNEQFF
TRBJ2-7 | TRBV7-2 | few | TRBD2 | TGTGCCAGCAGCCGTTGGACTAGCGGATCCTACGAGCAGTACTTC | CASSRWTSGSYEQYF
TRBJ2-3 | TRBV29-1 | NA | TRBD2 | TGCAGCGGCGCCGGGACTAGGAACACAGATACGCAGTATTTT | CSGAGTRNTDTQYF
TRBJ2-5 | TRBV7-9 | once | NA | TGTGCCAGCGTACAGGAGACCCAGTACTTC | CASVQETQYF
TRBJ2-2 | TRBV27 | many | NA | TGTGCCAGCAGTTTGGTTTCGGAGGGGGAGCTGTTTTTT | CASSLVSEGELFF
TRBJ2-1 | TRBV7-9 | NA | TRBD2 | TGTGCCAGCAGCTTATTGCGGGAGGGCGAAGATGAGCAGTTCTTC | CASSLLREGEDEQFF
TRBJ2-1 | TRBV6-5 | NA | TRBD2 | TGTGCCAGCAGTTACTCATCTAGCGGGGGGGCCTATGAGCAGTTCTTC | CASSYSSSGGAYEQFF
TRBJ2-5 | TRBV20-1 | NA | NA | TGCAGTGCTAGACTAGCGAACCAAGAGACCCAGTACTTC | CSARLANQETQYF
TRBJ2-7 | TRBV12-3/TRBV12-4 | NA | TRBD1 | TGTGCCAGCAGTAGTTTAGGTGGGGGACAGTTCTACGAGCAGTACTTC | CASSSLGGGQFYEQYF
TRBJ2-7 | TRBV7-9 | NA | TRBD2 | TGTGCCAGCAGCGAACGACTAGCGGGGACCTACGAGCAGTACTTC | CASSERLAGTYEQYF
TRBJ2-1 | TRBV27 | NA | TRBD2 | TGTGCCAGCAGTTTAGTCGGCCTAGCGGGGGGGCTCGCCAATGAGCAGTTCTTC | CASSLVGLAGGLANEQFF
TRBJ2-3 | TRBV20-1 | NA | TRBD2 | TGCAGTGCCCCGCAAGGGACTAGCGGTACAGATACGCAGTATTTT | CSAPQGTSGTDTQYF
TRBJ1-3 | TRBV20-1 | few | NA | TGCAGTGCTAGAGATCTTCCCGGCCCTTCCGGAAACACCATATATTTT | CSARDLPGPSGNTIYF
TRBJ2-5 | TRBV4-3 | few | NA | TGCGCCAGCAGCCAAGGGACAGCCAAGCAAGAGACCCAGTACTTC | CASSQGTAKQETQYF
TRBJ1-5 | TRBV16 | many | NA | TGTGCCAGCAGCTCCGGGGCAACGTCAAATCAGCCCCAGCATTTT | CASSSGATSNQPQHF
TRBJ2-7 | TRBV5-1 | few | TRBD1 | TGCGCCAGCAGCACCCTGACAGGGGACTACGAGCAGTACTTC | CASSTLTGDYEQYF
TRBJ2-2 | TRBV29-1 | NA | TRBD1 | TGCAGCGTCCCGGGACAGGGTGTCACCGGGGAGCTGTTTTTT | CSVPGQGVTGELFF
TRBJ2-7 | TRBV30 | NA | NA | TGTGCCTGGAGTGGACAGGTAGGGCAGTACTTC | CAWSGQVGQYF
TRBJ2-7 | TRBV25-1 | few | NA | TGTGCCAGCAGTGAGTGGGGATTAGGCTACGAGCAGTACTTC | CASSEWGLGYEQYF
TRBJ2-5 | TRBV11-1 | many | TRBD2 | TGTGCCAGCAGCTTGCGACTAGCGGGGGCAGACTCCCAAGAGACCCAGTACTTC | CASSLRLAGADSQETQYF